A single sample is the source of the 27 T cell receptor beta chains below, sequenced in a study of naive and memory T cell subsets. Four PCR rounds used nested alpha and beta constant region primers plus the SP2 primer. TCRdb re-called the 5' RACE reads through MiXCR, storing one row per CDR3 protein. The sample shows roughly 56,000 distinct CDR3 sequences, approximately 6.6% of them seen only once. The library had UMIs added by 3' ligation of an oligonucleotide to TCR cDNA. The receptors shown here come from a male donor in good health.

This clonotype was found a few times. V is TRBV25-1 and J is TRBJ1-1; D uncertain. The germline V gene encodes CDR1 MGHDK and CDR2 SYGVNS. CDR3 length: 12 amino acids. Trimming stripped 0 bases from V and 7 bases from J, with 6 bases between. DNA of the CDR3: TGTGCCAGCAGTGAATATAGTGGTGAAGCTTTCTTT. Translating it yields CASSEYSGEAFF.

This clonotype was counted ten times or more. CDR3 sequence (DNA): TGTGCCAGCAGTACGGGACAGGGCGGTTTAAATTCACCCCTCCACTTT. The encoded protein is CASSTGQGGLNSPLHF. This chain links TRBV6-5 with TRBJ1-6; 9 bases are a match to TRBD1. Germline V lookup: CDR1 MNHEY, CDR2 SVGAGI. This CDR3 region has 16 residues. Germline trimming cut 5 bases from V and 7 bases from J; bases unmatched to any gene: 9.

This clonotype was counted at least ten times. The chain employs TRBV7-9 and TRBJ2-2; 9 bases line up with TRBD2. Trimming removed 5 bases from V and 3 bases from J; junction bases left unmatched: 7. This CDR3 is built from 16 residues. Looked up from germline, CDR1 is SEHNR and CDR2 is FQNEAQ (reference sequence). The CDR3 nucleotides read TGTGCCAGCAGCCCCGGTAGCGGGGGTGACACCGGGGAGCTGTTTTTT. As protein: CASSPGSGGDTGELFF.

This clonotype was picked up many times. The chain uses TRBV20-1 and TRBJ2-3; D ambiguous. This CDR3 has 15 amino acids. V lost 0 bases and J lost 2, with 12 bases in between. The germline gives CDR1 DFQATT, CDR2 SNEGSKA (reference sequence). The CDR3 nucleotides read TGCAGTGCTAGAGAAGTGCTCTGGTACACAGATACGCAGTATTTT. Its translation: CSAREVLWYTDTQYF.

The table lists this clonotype with a few counts. The chain joins TRBV12-3 or TRBV12-4 to TRBJ2-1, with 7 bases aligning to TRBD2. V trimming: 7 bases; J trimming: 5 bases; junction bases outside the gene matches: 20. The CDR3 sequence is 18 residues long. The DNA of the CDR3 is TGTGCCAGCATACCTAGAGTCCGGGGCGGGAGCTTAGACAATGAGCAGTTCTTC. Translating it yields CASIPRVRGGSLDNEQFF.

This chain joins TRBV5-1 and TRBJ1-2; 10 positions agree with TRBD1. The CDR3 length is 14 residues. V lost 3 bases and J lost 7; bases outside the gene matches: 6. Germline V gene data show CDR1 as SGHRS and CDR2 as YFSETQ. The DNA of the CDR3 is TGCGCCAGCAGCTCTAGACAGGGGGCAGGTGGCTACACCTTC. Protein sequence: CASSSRQGAGGYTF.

This clonotype was seen at least ten times. The chain recombines TRBV12-3 or TRBV12-4 with TRBJ2-7; possible D gene TRBD1, 6 bases. Trimming cost V 6 bases and J 3 bases, with 15 bases left between them. CDR3 length: 14 residues. In nucleotides, the CDR3 is TGTGCCAGCAGCCTAACCAGGGGTCACTACGAGCAGTACTTC. Protein: CASSLTRGHYEQYF.

In this sample, this clonotype turned up a few times. V is TRBV10-1 and J is TRBJ2-7; the match to TRBD2 covers 9 bases. Germline V CDR1 and CDR2: WNHNN, SYGVQD (reference sequence). V shed 10 bases and J 6 bases; nucleotides not matched to a gene: 16. The CDR3 is 15 amino acids. CDR3 in amino acids: CATTLDSSGTAEQYF. The CDR3 bases are TGCGCCACTACCCTTGATTCTAGCGGGACCGCCGAGCAGTACTTC.

This clonotype was seen a few times. At one end the junction does not follow the germline gene, possibly because of a read error. V is TRBV7-8 and J is TRBJ2-1, with a weak D call TRBD2 (5 bases). Germline CDR1 and CDR2: SGHVS and FQNEAQ. The CDR3 covers 17 residues. The CDR3 sequence: CASSLADSSYSNNEQFF. The DNA for the CDR3 is TGTGCCAGCAGCTTAGCCGACTCTAGCTACTCCAACAATGAGCAGTTCTTC.

This clonotype has a single count. A much larger clone sits a single nucleotide away, making a read error possible. This sequence joins TRBV6-2 or TRBV6-3 and TRBJ2-7; TRBD2 matches at 7 bases. CDR1 is MNHEY and CDR2 is SVGEGT in the germline V gene. The CDR3 is 16 amino acids. With V trimmed by 7 bases and J by 3 bases, 15 bases remained unmatched. The CDR3 loop is CASTPRGKNPYYEQYF. In nucleotides, the CDR3 is TGTGCCAGCACTCCGCGGGGGAAGAACCCATACTACGAGCAGTACTTC.

The chain combines TRBV6-5 with TRBJ2-1, with 11 bases matching TRBD2. The CDR3 length is 16 residues. Germline CDR1 and CDR2: MNHEY and SVGAGI. Trimming at V came to 6 bases and at J to 1 base, leaving 5 bases not matched to a gene. CDR3 DNA: TGTGCCAGCAGCACCCTAGCGGGAGGTTCCTACAATGAGCAGTTCTTC. It translates to CASSTLAGGSYNEQFF.

The V call is TRBV29-1, the J call TRBJ1-1, with TRBD1 identical over 11 bases. The ends lost 7 bases at V and 0 bases at J; junction bases unmatched: 4. CDR1 and CDR2 (germline): SQVTM, ANQGSEA. This CDR3 is 14 amino acids long. The CDR3 loop is CSAVDRGLNTEAFF. In DNA form, the CDR3 reads TGCAGCGCTGTGGACAGGGGGCTGAACACTGAAGCTTTCTTT.

This clonotype was seen a few times. V and J are TRBV5-1 and TRBJ2-7; 9 nucleotides match TRBD1. Unmatched junction bases numbered 4, after V lost 4 bases and J lost 2 bases. This CDR3 region has 14 residues. Germline CDR1 SGHRS, CDR2 YFSETQ. This CDR3 is CASSHRTGAYEQYF. CDR3 DNA sequence: TGCGCCAGCAGCCACCGGACAGGGGCCTACGAGCAGTACTTC.

This clonotype was counted at least ten times. In DNA form, the CDR3 reads TGCAGCCCTTGCAAGAGGTTTGGCTACACCTTC. Amino acids: CSPCKRFGYTF. The chain combines TRBV29-1 with TRBJ1-2; D gene ambiguous. CDR3 length: 11 amino acids. Germline loops: CDR1 SQVTM, CDR2 ANQGSEA. Trimming cost V 8 bases and J 7 bases, with 14 bases left between them.

This clonotype was counted only a few times. The chain links TRBV5-1 to TRBJ2-1; perhaps TRBD1 as D (6 bases). Trimming left V 2 bases short and J 8 bases short, with 17 bases between. Germline V gene lookup returns CDR1 SGHRS and CDR2 YFSETQ. The CDR3 covers 15 residues. The CDR3 nucleotides read TGCGCCAGCAGCTTAGGACTCCCAGGGGCGGATGAGCAGTTCTTC. The encoded protein is CASSLGLPGADEQFF.

This clonotype has only a few counts. The genes are TRBV29-1 and TRBJ2-3; weak D call: TRBD2 (5 bases). Germline loops: CDR1 SQVTM, CDR2 ANQGSEA. This CDR3 comprises 11 residues. V lost 6 bases and J lost 6, with 10 bases in between. CDR3 in DNA: TGCAGCGTCGGGGTTGTGGATACGCAGTATTTT. It yields the protein CSVGVVDTQYF.

This clonotype showed up just a few times. V usage is TRBV6-5 and J usage is TRBJ1-1, with no clear D. Trimming cost V 0 bases and J 0 bases, with 8 bases left between them. CDR3 length: 15 residues. The germline V gene encodes CDR1 MNHEY and CDR2 SVGAGI. The CDR3 region is CASSYSIRMNTEAFF. CDR3 bases: TGTGCCAGCAGTTACTCAATTAGGATGAACACTGAAGCTTTCTTT.

This clonotype was counted only a few times. The chain has TRBV29-1 and TRBJ1-2; D is undetermined. Germline V gene data show CDR1 as SQVTM and CDR2 as ANQGSEA. V gave up 5 bases and J gave up 2 bases, with 12 bases separating them. The CDR3 has 13 residues. Here the CDR3 DNA reads TGCAGCGTTCACCTCGGCGTGAACTATGGCTACACCTTC. Encoded protein: CSVHLGVNYGYTF.

This clonotype was observed at least ten times. V gene TRBV27 combines with J gene TRBJ2-7; perhaps TRBD2 as D (6 bases). The CDR3 loop spans 15 amino acids. Germline CDR1 is MNHEY and CDR2 is SMNVEV (reference sequence). V was trimmed by 1 base and J by 3 bases, leaving 13 bases between them. CDR3 bases: TGTGCCAGCAGTTTATATGAAGCGGGTTTCTACGAGCAGTACTTC. This sequence encodes CASSLYEAGFYEQYF.

This clonotype was seen a few times. V and J are TRBV5-1 and TRBJ2-5; D unclear. The CDR3 extends over 15 amino acids. Looked up from germline, CDR1 is SGHRS and CDR2 is YFSETQ. With 2 bases removed from V and 2 bases from J, the gap between germline ends came to 13 bases. The CDR3 DNA reads TGCGCCAGCAGCTTTTCCAGACCAGAACAAGAGACCCAGTACTTC. This codes for CASSFSRPEQETQYF.

About this clonotype: A much larger clone lies a single base off, so this may be a read error. The V and J genes are TRBV5-1 and TRBJ2-7, with 7 bases identical to TRBD1. Germline V gives CDR1 SGHRS, CDR2 YFSETQ. This CDR3 contains 13 residues. The CDR3: CARRAGTDYEQYF. As DNA, the CDR3 is TGCGCCCGCAGGGCCGGGACAGACTACGAGCAGTACTTC.

At least ten counts were recorded for this clonotype. The rearrangement links TRBV29-1 to TRBJ1-2; D is perhaps TRBD1 (6 bases). Per germline, CDR1 SQVTM and CDR2 ANQGSEA. The V and J ends lost 1 base and 5 bases respectively, with 17 bases between them. The length of the CDR3 is 15 residues. CDR3: CSVEAAGDFGYGYTF. The CDR3 nucleotides are TGCAGCGTTGAAGCAGCAGGGGACTTTGGTTATGGCTACACCTTC.

This clonotype showed up just a few times. The chain couples TRBV11-3 to TRBJ2-1, with D possibly TRBD1 on 5 matching bases. The CDR3 spans 15 residues. CDR1 and CDR2 from the germline V gene are SGHNT and YENEEA. V was trimmed by 5 bases and J by 0 bases, leaving 11 bases between them. In DNA, the CDR3 is TGTGCCAGCAGCGCAGGGTTCAGCTCCTACAATGAGCAGTTCTTC. Encoded protein: CASSAGFSSYNEQFF.

This clonotype was counted only a few times. The rearrangement joins TRBV2 to TRBJ1-1; D is perhaps TRBD1 (5 bases). The CDR3 extends over 15 amino acids. CDR1 SNHLY and CDR2 FYNNEI come from the germline V gene. V dropped 10 bases and J dropped 1 base, with 19 bases sitting between them. The CDR3 DNA reads TGTGCCATCACTAATCGGGGCACGGAGAACACTGAAGCTTTCTTT. Translating it yields CAITNRGTENTEAFF.

This clonotype turned up a few times. The genes are TRBV18 and TRBJ2-7, with a tentative D call TRBD1 (6 bases). The germline CDR1 and CDR2 sequences are KGHSH and LQKENI. The CDR3 spans 14 residues. Trimming pared 1 base from V and 2 bases from J, leaving 9 bases between. The CDR3 loop reads CASSPRQGTYEQYF. CDR3 DNA: TGTGCCAGCTCACCACGGCAGGGGACCTACGAGCAGTACTTC.

This clonotype was recorded at least ten times. The chain employs TRBV7-8 and TRBJ1-2; D gene unclear. The ends were cut back, 1 base at V and 3 bases at J, with 15 bases in the middle. There are 16 residues in the CDR3. Germline loops: CDR1 SGHVS, CDR2 FQNEAQ. Here the CDR3 reads CASSLDYAGADYGYTF. Here the CDR3 DNA reads TGTGCCAGCAGCTTAGACTATGCGGGCGCGGACTATGGCTACACCTTC.

J is TRBJ2-3 and V is TRBV7-9; 7 positions agree with TRBD2. CDR3 length: 16 amino acids. The V gene's germline CDR1 is SEHNR and CDR2 FQNEAQ (reference sequence). After removal of 5 bases from V and 2 bases from J, the junction contained 10 bases not matched to a gene. CDR3 DNA sequence: TGTGCCAGCAGCAAGGGAGGGGCACGTAACACAGATACGCAGTATTTT. This sequence encodes CASSKGGARNTDTQYF.